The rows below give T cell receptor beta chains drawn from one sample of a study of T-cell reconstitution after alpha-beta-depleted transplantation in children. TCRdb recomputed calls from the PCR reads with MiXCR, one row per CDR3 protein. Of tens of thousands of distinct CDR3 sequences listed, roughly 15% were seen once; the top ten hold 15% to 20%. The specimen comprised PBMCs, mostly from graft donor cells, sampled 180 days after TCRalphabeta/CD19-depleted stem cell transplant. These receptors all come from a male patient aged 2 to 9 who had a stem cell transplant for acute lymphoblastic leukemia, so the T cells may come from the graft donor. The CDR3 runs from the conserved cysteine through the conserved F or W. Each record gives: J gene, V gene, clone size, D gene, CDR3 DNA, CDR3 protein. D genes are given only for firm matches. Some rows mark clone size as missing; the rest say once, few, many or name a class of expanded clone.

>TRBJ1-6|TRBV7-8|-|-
TGTCCCAGCAGCTTAAGGAGGGACTCCCTTAATTCACCCCTCCACTTT
CPSSLRRDSLNSPLHF
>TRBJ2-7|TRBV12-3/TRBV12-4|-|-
TGTGCCAGCAGTTTTAACTTGGGGGGCGAGCAGTACTTC
CASSFNLGGEQYF
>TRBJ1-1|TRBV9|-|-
TGTGCCAGCAGCCCCCGGGCTGAAGCTTTCTTT
CASSPRAEAFF
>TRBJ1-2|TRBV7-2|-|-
TGTGCCAGCAGCCTTTTAGGGGGGGGTGGCTACACCTTC
CASSLLGGGGYTF
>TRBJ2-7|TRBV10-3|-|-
TGTGCCATGTCGACAGGACCGTTAGGCCCGGTCTCCTACGAGCAGTACTTC
CAMSTGPLGPVSYEQYF
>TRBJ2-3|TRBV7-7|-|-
TGTGCTAGCAGCTTCACCAAGGGGGATACGCAGTATTTT
CASSFTKGDTQYF
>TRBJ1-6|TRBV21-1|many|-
TGTGCCAGCAGCAAAGCGCTTTGTGACAGGGAGATCAATTCACCCCTCCACTTT
CASSKALCDREINSPLHF
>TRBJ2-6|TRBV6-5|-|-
TGTGCCAGCAGTTGGACCCGAAGGTGGCAATCCGGGGCCAACGTCCTGACTTTC
CASSWTRRWQSGANVLTF
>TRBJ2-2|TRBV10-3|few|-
TGTGCCATCAGACTCTTAGACAGTCCTACCGGGGAGCTGTTTTTT
CAIRLLDSPTGELFF
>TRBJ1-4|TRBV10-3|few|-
TGTGCCATCAGTGCGGCCTCAACTAATGAAAAACTGTTTTTT
CAISAASTNEKLFF
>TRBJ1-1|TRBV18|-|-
TGTGCCAGCTCACCTAGGGGAGATGAAGCTTTCTTT
CASSPRGDEAFF
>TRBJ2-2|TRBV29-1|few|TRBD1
TGCAGCGCAGACAGGGGGCCCACGAACACCGGGGAGCTGTTTTTT
CSADRGPTNTGELFF
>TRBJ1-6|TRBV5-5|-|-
TGTGCCAGCAGCCTTACAGGGCCCCCCCTCCACTTT
CASSLTGPPLHF
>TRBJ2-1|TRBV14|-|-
TGTGCCAGCAGCCAAGGGTACAGGGAAGACAATGAGCAGTTCTTC
CASSQGYREDNEQFF
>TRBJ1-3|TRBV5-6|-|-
TGTGCCAGCAGCTCTGGCCCGAATGGAAACACCATATATTTT
CASSSGPNGNTIYF
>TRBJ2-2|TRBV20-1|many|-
TGCAGTGCTAAGCAGCTGGCCACCGGGGAGCTGTTTTTT
CSAKQLATGELFF
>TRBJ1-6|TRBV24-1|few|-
TGTGCCACCAGTGTCGCCAGGGCGTACCACTATAATTCACCCCTCCACTTT
CATSVARAYHYNSPLHF
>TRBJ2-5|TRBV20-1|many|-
TGCAGTGCTAGGGTCCAAGAGACCCAGTACTTC
CSARVQETQYF
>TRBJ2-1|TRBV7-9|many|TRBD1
TGTGCGGCTCGGGACAGGTACAATGAGCAGTTCTTC
CAARDRYNEQFF
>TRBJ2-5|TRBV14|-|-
TGTGCCAGCAGTTTCCGTGGAGGAATTCGGGAGACCCAGTACTTC
CASSFRGGIRETQYF
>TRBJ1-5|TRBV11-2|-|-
TGTGCCAGCAGCTTAAAGTTTCTGGGGTCTCCCGGCAATCAGCCCCAGCATTTT
CASSLKFLGSPGNQPQHF
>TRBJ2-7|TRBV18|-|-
TGTGCCAGCTCACCAGAGGCAGGTTTCTACGAGCAGTACTTC
CASSPEAGFYEQYF
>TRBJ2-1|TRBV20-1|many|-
TGCAGTGCTAGGTGGTACAATGAGCAGTTCTTC
CSARWYNEQFF
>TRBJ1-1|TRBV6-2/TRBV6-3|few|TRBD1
TGTGCCAGCAAGGAGCGGGACAGGGGCCGGAACACTGAAGCTTTCTTT
CASKERDRGRNTEAFF
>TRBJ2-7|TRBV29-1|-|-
TGCAGCGTTGAGGGACACTACGAGCAGTACTTC
CSVEGHYEQYF
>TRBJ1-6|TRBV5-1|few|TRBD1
TGCGCCAGCAGAAGTGGGACAGGGGTTTCACCCCTCCACTTT
CASRSGTGVSPLHF
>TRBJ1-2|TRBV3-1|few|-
TGTGCCAGCAGTCAAGACAACTATGGCTACACCTTC
CASSQDNYGYTF
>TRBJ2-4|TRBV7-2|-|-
TGTGCCAGCAGCATTGGACACCTAGCCAAAAACATTCAGTACTTC
CASSIGHLAKNIQYF
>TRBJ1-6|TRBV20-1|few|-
TGCAGTGCTAGAGCGGGGGATAGCTCCTATAATTCACCCCTCCACTTT
CSARAGDSSYNSPLHF
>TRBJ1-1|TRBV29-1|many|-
TGCAGCGCTAGGAACACTGAAGCTTTCTTT
CSARNTEAFF
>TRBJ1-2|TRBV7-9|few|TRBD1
TGTGCCAGCAGCTCTTCGGACAGGGACGGTTACTATGGCTACACCTTC
CASSSSDRDGYYGYTF
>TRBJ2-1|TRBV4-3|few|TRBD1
TGCGCCAGCAGTGAACGGACAGGGGGCAATGAGCAGTTCTTC
CASSERTGGNEQFF
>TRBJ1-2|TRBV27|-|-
TGTGCCAGCAGTGGGGGACATCGTATTGGCTCCACCTTC
CASSGGHRIGSTF
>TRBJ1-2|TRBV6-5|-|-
TGTGCCAGCAGTTACTCGGCTCGCCGGTCGAAGAACTATGGCTACACCTTC
CASSYSARRSKNYGYTF
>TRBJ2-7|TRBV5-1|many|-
TGCGCCAGCAGCTTAACAGGTATCTACGAGCAGTACTTC
CASSLTGIYEQYF
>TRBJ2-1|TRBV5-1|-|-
TGCGCCAGCAGCTTCGACAACCACAATGAGCAGTTCTTC
CASSFDNHNEQFF
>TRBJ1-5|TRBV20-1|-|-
TGCAGTGCTAGATCAAACTGGCTATCTCAGCCCCAGCATTTT
CSARSNWLSQPQHF
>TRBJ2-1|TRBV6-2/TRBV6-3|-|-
TGTGCCAGCAGTTACTCGAACAAGCAGTTCTTC
CASSYSNKQFF
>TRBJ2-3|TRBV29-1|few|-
TGCAGCGTTGTACCCCTGCAAGGTACGCAGTATTTT
CSVVPLQGTQYF
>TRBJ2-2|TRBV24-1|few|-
TGTGCCACCAGGGCACTTACCGGGGAGCTGTTTTTT
CATRALTGELFF
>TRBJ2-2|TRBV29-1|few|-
TGCAGCGTTGTGGGTCCACAGGGGAACACCGGGGAGCTGTTTTTT
CSVVGPQGNTGELFF
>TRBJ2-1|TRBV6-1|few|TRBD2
TGTGCCAGCAGTGAGACCGGGACTAGCTACCATGAGCAGTTCTTC
CASSETGTSYHEQFF
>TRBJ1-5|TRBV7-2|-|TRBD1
TGTGCCAGCAGACTGACAGGGGCTAGCAATCAGCCCCAGCATTTT
CASRLTGASNQPQHF
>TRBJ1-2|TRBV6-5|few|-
TGTGCCAGCAGTTACTCCCAAGGGCGCTATGGCTACACCTTC
CASSYSQGRYGYTF
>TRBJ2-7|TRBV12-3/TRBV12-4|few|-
TGTGCCAGCAGTACCATCAGGGGTCCCGCTAATTACGAGCAGTACTTC
CASSTIRGPANYEQYF